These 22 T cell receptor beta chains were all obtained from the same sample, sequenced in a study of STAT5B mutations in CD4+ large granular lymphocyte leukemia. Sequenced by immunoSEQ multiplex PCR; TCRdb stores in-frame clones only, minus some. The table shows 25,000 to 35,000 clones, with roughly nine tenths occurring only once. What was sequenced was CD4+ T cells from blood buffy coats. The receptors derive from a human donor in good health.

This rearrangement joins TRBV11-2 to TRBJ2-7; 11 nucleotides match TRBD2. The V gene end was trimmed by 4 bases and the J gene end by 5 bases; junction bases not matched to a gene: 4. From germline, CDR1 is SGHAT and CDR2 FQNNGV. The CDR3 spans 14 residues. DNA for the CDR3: TGTGCCAGCAGCTGGGGACTAGCGGATCACGAGCAGTACTTC. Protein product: CASSWGLADHEQYF.

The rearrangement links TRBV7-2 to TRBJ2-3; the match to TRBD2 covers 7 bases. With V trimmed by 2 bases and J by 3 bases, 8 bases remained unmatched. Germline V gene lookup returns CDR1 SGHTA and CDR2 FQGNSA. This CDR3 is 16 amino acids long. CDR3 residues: CASSLFGGVGTDTQYF. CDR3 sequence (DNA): TGTGCCAGCAGCTTATTTGGGGGGGTGGGGACAGATACGCAGTATTTT.

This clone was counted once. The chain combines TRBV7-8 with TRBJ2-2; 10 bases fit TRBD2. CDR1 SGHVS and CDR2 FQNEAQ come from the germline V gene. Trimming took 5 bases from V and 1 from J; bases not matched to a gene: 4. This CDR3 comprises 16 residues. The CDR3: CASSQRTSGNTGELFF. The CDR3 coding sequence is TGTGCCAGCAGCCAACGGACTAGCGGGAACACCGGGGAGCTGTTTTTT.

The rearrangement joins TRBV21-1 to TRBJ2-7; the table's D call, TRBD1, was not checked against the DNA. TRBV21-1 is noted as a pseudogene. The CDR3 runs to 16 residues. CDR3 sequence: CASSNRGQGISYEQYF. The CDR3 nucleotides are TGTGCCAGCAGCAATAGGGGACAGGGCATTTCCTACGAGCAGTACTTC.

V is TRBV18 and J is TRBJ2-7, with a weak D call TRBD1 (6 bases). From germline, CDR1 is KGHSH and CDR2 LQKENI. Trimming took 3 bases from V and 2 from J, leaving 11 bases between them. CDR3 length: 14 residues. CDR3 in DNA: TGTGCCAGCTCACCCCTCCAGGGGCCCTACGAGCAGTACTTC. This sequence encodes CASSPLQGPYEQYF.

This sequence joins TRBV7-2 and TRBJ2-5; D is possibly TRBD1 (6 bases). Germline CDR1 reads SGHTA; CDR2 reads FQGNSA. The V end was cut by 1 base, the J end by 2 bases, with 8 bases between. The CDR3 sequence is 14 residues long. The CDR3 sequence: CASSLGGLQETQYF. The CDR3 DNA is TGTGCCAGCAGCTTAGGGGGGCTTCAAGAGACCCAGTACTTC.

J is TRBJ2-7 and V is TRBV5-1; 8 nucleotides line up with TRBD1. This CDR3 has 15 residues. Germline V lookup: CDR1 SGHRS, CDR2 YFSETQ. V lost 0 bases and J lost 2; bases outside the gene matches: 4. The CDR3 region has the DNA TGCGCCAGCAGCTTGGTGAACAGGGGGACCTACGAGCAGTACTTC. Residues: CASSLVNRGTYEQYF. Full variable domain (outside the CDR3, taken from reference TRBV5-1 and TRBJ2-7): KAGVTQTPRYLIKTRGQQVTLSCSPISGHRSVSWYQQTPGQGLQFLFEYFSETQRNKGNFPGRFSGRQFSNSRSEMNVSTLELGDSALYLCASSLVNRGTYEQYFGPGTRLTVT.

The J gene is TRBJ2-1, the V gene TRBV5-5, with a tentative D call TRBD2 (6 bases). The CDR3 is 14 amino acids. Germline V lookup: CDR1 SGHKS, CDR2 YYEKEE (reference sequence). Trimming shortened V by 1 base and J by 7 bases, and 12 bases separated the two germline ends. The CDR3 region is CASSLTGALNEQFF. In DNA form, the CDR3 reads TGTGCCAGCAGCTTGACGGGAGCCTTAAATGAGCAGTTCTTC. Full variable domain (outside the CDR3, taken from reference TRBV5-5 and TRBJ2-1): DAGVTQSPTHLIKTRGQQVTLRCSPISGHKSVSWYQQVLGQGPQFIFQYYEKEERGRGNFPDRFSARQFPNYSSELNVNALLLGDSALYLCASSLTGALNEQFFGPGTRLTVL.

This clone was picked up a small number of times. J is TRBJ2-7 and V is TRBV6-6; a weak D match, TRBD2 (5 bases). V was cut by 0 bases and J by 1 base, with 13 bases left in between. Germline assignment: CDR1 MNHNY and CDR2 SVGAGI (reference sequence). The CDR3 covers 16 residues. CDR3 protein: CASSYSTGSLSYEQYF. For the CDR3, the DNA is TGTGCCAGCAGTTACTCGACGGGGTCCCTTTCCTACGAGCAGTACTTC.

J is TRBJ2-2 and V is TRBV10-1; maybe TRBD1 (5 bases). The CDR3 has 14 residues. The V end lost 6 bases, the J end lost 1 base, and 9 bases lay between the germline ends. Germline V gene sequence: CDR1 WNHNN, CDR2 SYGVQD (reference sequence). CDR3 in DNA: TGCGCCAGCAGAATGACAGAGAACACCGGGGAGCTGTTTTTT. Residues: CASRMTENTGELFF.

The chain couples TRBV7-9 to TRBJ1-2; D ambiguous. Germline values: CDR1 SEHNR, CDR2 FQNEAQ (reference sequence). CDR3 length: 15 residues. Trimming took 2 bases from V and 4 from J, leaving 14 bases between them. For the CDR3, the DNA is TGTGCCAGCAGCTTAATCGGGGATTTGGTCTATGGCTACACCTTC. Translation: CASSLIGDLVYGYTF. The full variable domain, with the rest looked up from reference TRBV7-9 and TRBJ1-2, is DTGVSQNPRHKITKRGQNVTFRCDPISEHNRLYWYRQTLGQGPEFLTYFQNEAQLEKSRLLSDRFSAERPKGSFSTLEIQRTEQGDSAMYLCASSLIGDLVYGYTFGSGTRLTVV.

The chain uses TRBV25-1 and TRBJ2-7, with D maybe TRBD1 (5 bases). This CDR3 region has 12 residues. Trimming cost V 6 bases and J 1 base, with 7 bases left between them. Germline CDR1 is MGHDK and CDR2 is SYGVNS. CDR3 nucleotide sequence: TGTGCCAGCAGGCAGGGTTCCTACGAGCAGTACTTC. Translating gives CASRQGSYEQYF.

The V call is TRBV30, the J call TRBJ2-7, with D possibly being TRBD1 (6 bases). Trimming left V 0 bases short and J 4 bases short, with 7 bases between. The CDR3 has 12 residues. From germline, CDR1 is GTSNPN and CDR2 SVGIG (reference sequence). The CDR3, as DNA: TGTGCCTGGAGTGTAGGGGGTTACGAGCAGTACTTC. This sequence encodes CAWSVGGYEQYF.

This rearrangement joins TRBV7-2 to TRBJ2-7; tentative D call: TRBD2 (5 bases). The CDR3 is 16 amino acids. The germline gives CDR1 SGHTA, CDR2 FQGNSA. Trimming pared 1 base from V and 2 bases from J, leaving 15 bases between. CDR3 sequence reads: CASSLDLGSVTYEQYF. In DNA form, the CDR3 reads TGTGCCAGCAGCTTAGATTTGGGTAGCGTAACCTACGAGCAGTACTTC.

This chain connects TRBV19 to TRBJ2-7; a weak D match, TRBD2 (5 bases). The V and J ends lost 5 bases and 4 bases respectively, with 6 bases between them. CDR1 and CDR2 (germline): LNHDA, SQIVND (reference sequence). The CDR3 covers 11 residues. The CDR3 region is CASSEGYEQYF. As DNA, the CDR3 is TGTGCCAGTAGTGAGGGATACGAGCAGTACTTC.

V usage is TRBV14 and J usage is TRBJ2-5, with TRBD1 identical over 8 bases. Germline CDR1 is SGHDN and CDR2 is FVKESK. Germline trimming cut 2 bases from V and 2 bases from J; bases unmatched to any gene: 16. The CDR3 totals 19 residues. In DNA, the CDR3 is TGTGCCAGCAGCCAAACCTATGGGGCAGGGGGCGCGGGACAAGAGACCCAGTACTTC. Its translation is CASSQTYGAGGAGQETQYF.

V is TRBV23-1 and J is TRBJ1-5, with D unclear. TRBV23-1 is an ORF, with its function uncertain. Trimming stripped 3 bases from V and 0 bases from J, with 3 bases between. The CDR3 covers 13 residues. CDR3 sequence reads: CASSHTSNQPQHF. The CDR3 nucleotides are TGCGCCAGCAGTCATACTAGCAATCAGCCCCAGCATTTT.

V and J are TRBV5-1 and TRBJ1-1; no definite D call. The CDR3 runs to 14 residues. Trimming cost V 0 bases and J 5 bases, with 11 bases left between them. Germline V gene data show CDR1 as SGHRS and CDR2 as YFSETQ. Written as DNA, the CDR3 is TGCGCCAGCAGCTTGGATATAGGGCGGACTGAAGCTTTCTTT. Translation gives CASSLDIGRTEAFF.

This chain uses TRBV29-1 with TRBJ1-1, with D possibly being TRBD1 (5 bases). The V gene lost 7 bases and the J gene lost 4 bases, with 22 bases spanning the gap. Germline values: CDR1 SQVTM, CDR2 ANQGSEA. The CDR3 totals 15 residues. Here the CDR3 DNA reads TGCAGCGCGTCCCTTACAGGTTGGTCCGGCACTGAAGCTTTCTTT. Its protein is CSASLTGWSGTEAFF.

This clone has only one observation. The CDR3 DNA is TGCGCCAGCAGCTTGCTGGGACGTGAGCAGTACTTC. It specifies CASSLLGREQYF. This chain joins TRBV5-1 and TRBJ2-7; D tentatively fits TRBD1 or TRBD2 (5 bases each). Germline V gene sequence: CDR1 SGHRS, CDR2 YFSETQ. This CDR3 region has 12 residues. Trimming took 1 base from V and 7 from J, leaving 9 bases between them.

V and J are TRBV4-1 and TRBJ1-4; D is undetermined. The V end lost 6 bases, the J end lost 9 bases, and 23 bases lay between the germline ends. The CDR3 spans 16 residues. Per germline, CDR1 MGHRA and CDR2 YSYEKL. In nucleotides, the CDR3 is TGCGCCAGCAGTTCAGCGGGCATGTGGGTTGGTAAAAAACTGTTTTTT. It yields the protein CASSSAGMWVGKKLFF.

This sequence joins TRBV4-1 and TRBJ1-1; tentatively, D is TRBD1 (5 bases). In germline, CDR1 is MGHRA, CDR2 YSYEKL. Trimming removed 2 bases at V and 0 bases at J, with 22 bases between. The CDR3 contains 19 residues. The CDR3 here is CASSQFPAGTSPLNTEAFF. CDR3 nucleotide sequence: TGCGCCAGCAGCCAATTCCCCGCCGGGACTTCGCCCTTGAACACTGAAGCTTTCTTT.